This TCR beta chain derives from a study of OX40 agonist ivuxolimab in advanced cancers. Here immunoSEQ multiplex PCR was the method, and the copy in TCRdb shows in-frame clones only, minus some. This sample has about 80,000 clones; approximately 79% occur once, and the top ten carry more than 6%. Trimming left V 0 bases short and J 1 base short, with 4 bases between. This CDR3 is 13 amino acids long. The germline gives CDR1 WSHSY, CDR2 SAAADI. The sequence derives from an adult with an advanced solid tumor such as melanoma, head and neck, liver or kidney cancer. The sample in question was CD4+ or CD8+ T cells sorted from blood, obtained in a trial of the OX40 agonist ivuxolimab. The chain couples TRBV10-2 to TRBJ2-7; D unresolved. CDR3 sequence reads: CASSESGSYEQYV. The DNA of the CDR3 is TGCGCCAGCAGTGAGTCAGGGTCCTACGAGCAGTACGTC.